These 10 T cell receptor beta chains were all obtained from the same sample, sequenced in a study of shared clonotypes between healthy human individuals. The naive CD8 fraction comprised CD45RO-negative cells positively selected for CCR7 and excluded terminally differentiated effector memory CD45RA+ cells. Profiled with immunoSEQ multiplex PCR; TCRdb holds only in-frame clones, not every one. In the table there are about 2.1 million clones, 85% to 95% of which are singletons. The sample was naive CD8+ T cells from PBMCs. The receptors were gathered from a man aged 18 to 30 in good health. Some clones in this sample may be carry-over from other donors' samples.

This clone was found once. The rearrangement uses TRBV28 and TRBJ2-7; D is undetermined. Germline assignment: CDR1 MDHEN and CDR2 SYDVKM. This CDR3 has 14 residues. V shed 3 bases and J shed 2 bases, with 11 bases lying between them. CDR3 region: CASSFETAAYEQYF. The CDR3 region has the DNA TGTGCCAGCAGTTTTGAGACGGCAGCCTACGAGCAGTACTTC.

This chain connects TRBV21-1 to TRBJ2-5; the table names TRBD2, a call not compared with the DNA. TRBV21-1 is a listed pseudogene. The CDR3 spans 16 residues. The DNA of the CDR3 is TGTGCCAGCAGGATTCGGGAGGCCCGTCGGCAAGAGACCCAGTACTTC. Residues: CASRIREARRQETQYF.

The CDR3 protein is CASNPIAGVINEQFF. In DNA, the CDR3 is TGTGCCAGCAACCCCATAGCGGGAGTCATCAATGAGCAGTTCTTC. The gene calls are TRBV27 and TRBJ2-1; 9 bases align to TRBD2. J lost 6 bases, V lost 7 bases, and 10 bases had no gene match. Per germline, CDR1 MNHEY and CDR2 SMNVEV (reference sequence). This CDR3 has 15 amino acids.

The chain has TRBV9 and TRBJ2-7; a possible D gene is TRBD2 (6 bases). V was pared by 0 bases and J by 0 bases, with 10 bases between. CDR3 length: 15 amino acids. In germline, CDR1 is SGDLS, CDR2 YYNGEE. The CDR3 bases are TGTGCCAGCAGCGTAGCGGCTAGCGTCTCCTACGAGCAGTACTTC. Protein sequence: CASSVAASVSYEQYF.

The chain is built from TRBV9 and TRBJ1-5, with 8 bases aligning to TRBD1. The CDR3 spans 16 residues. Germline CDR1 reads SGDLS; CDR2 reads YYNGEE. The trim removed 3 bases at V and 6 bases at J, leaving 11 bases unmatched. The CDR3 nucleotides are TGTGCCAGCAGCGCGACAGGGGCGATCGGGGGTCAGCCCCAGCATTTT. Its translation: CASSATGAIGGQPQHF.

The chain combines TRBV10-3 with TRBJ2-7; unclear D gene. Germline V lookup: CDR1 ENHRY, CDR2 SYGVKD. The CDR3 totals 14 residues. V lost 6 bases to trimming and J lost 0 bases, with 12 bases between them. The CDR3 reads CAIRTYRDSYEQYF. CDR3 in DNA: TGTGCCATCAGAACATACAGAGACTCCTACGAGCAGTACTTC.

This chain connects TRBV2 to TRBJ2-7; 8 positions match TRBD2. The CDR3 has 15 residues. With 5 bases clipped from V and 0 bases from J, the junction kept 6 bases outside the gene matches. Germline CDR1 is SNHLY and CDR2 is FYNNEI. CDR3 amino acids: CASSYTSGSSYEQYF. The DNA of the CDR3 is TGTGCCAGCAGTTATACTAGCGGAAGCTCCTACGAGCAGTACTTC. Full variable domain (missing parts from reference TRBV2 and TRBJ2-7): EPEVTQTPSHQVTQMGQEVILRCVPISNHLYFYWYRQILGQKVEFLVSFYNNEISEKSEIFDDQFSVERPDGSNFTLKIRSTKLEDSAMYFCASSYTSGSSYEQYFGPGTRLTVT.

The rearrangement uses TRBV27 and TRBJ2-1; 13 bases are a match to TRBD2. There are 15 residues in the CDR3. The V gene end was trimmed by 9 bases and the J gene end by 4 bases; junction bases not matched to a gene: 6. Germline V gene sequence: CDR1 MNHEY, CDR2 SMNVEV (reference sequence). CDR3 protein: CARLAGGPQYNEQFF. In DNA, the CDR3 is TGTGCCAGACTAGCGGGAGGGCCCCAATACAATGAGCAGTTCTTC.

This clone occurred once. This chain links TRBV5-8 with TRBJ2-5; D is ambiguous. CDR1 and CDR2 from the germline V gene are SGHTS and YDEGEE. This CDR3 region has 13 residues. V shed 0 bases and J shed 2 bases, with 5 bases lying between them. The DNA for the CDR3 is TGTGCCAGCAGCTTGGACTCGCAAGAGACCCAGTACTTC. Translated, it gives CASSLDSQETQYF. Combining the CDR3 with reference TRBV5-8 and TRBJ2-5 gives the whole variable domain EAGVTQSPTHLIKTRGQQATLRCSPISGHTSVYWYQQALGLGLQFLLWYDEGEERNRGNFPPRFSGRQFPNYSSELNVNALELEDSALYLCASSLDSQETQYFGPGTRLLVL.

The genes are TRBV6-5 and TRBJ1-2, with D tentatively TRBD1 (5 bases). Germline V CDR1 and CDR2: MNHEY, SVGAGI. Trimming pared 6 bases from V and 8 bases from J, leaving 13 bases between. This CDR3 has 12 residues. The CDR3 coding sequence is TGTGCCAGCAGGGGCTGGGGCGTCGGCTACACCTTC. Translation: CASRGWGVGYTF.